These T cell receptor beta chains were read from a single sample in a study of regulatory T cells in long-lasting Graves disease. Each CDR3 protein is one row after TCRdb ran MiXCR on the multiplex PCR reads. Of some 400,000 distinct CDR3 sequences detected, about 15% appear once; the ten largest clones hold over 15%. A further study also used this sample, focusing on T cells in Graves' hyperthyroidism and ophthalmopathy.

Sequences were derived from peripheral blood mononuclear cells (PBMCs), sampled at new diagnosis, from a patient treated with antithyroid drugs. Every receptor here comes from a young woman with Graves disease. Each CDR3 is given with its conserved first and last residue.

j_call: TRBJ2-1; v_call: TRBV5-1; cdr3_length: 13; cdr3_aa: CASSATADNEQFF
j_call: TRBJ2-7; v_call: TRBV14; cdr3_length: 16; cdr3_aa: CASSQDLTEGAYEQYF
j_call: TRBJ1-5; v_call: TRBV24-1; cdr3_length: 14; cdr3_aa: CATSGTTSNQPQHF
j_call: TRBJ1-1; v_call: TRBV7-9; cdr3_length: 15; cdr3_aa: CASSPRGGGNTEAFF
j_call: TRBJ2-5; v_call: TRBV9; cdr3_length: 16; cdr3_aa: CASSGSPGRYQETQYF
j_call: TRBJ2-7; v_call: TRBV7-9; cdr3_length: 16; cdr3_aa: CASSPRLGERVYEQYF
j_call: TRBJ2-7; v_call: TRBV4-1; cdr3_length: 13; cdr3_aa: CASGGGGTYEQYF
j_call: TRBJ2-7; v_call: TRBV6-1; cdr3_length: 15; cdr3_aa: CASSTHGGSGYEQYF
j_call: TRBJ2-7; v_call: TRBV5-1; cdr3_length: 14; cdr3_aa: CASRVRTSENEQYF
j_call: TRBJ2-7; v_call: TRBV20-1; cdr3_length: 14; cdr3_aa: CSASRGTGAYEQYF
j_call: TRBJ2-1; v_call: TRBV28; cdr3_length: 10; cdr3_aa: CARARTEQFF
j_call: TRBJ2-7; v_call: TRBV29-1; cdr3_length: 13; cdr3_aa: CSVEFVDPYEQYF
j_call: TRBJ2-1; v_call: TRBV4-1; cdr3_length: 16; cdr3_aa: CASSLLFSGELHEQFF
j_call: TRBJ1-1; v_call: TRBV18; cdr3_length: 14; cdr3_aa: CASSRFQGGTEAFF
j_call: TRBJ2-5; v_call: TRBV14; cdr3_length: 17; cdr3_aa: CASSLRLAGGLQETQYF
j_call: TRBJ1-1; v_call: TRBV20-1; cdr3_length: 14; cdr3_aa: CSARVGLMNTEAFF
j_call: TRBJ2-3; v_call: TRBV6-5; cdr3_length: 14; cdr3_aa: CASSLRTHTDTQYF
j_call: TRBJ2-3; v_call: TRBV6-2/TRBV6-3; cdr3_length: 13; cdr3_aa: CASSRDRTDTQYF
j_call: TRBJ1-6; v_call: TRBV20-1; cdr3_length: 13; cdr3_aa: CSATGHGTSPLHF
j_call: TRBJ1-1; v_call: TRBV4-1; cdr3_length: 14; cdr3_aa: CASSHRDGLTEAFF
j_call: TRBJ1-2; v_call: TRBV29-1; cdr3_length: 14; cdr3_aa: CSVNRDRRTYGYTF
j_call: TRBJ2-6; v_call: TRBV5-1; cdr3_length: 18; cdr3_aa: CASSLMTGRVAGANVLTF
j_call: TRBJ2-3; v_call: TRBV3-1; cdr3_length: 18; cdr3_aa: CASSHGLAGGDSTDTQYF
j_call: TRBJ1-4; v_call: TRBV18; cdr3_length: 15; cdr3_aa: CASSPVGGPNEKLFF
j_call: TRBJ1-1; v_call: TRBV3-1; cdr3_length: 17; cdr3_aa: CASSRRDRGSMNTEAFF
j_call: TRBJ2-5; v_call: TRBV12-3/TRBV12-4; cdr3_length: 14; cdr3_aa: CASSFTSVWETQYF
j_call: TRBJ2-3; v_call: TRBV7-6; cdr3_length: 16; cdr3_aa: CASSLGTSGFRDTQYF
j_call: TRBJ2-5; v_call: TRBV2; cdr3_length: 16; cdr3_aa: CATRVWTAPSEETQYF
j_call: TRBJ2-6; v_call: TRBV2; cdr3_length: 15; cdr3_aa: CASSVLGSGANVLTF
j_call: TRBJ1-3; v_call: TRBV12-3/TRBV12-4; cdr3_length: 14; cdr3_aa: CASSPREAGNTIYF
j_call: TRBJ2-3; v_call: TRBV6-5; cdr3_length: 15; cdr3_aa: CASSYSDRPTDTQYF
j_call: TRBJ2-5; v_call: TRBV20-1; cdr3_length: 14; cdr3_aa: CSARVAGVLETQYF
j_call: TRBJ2-7; v_call: TRBV20-1; cdr3_length: 13; cdr3_aa: CSAGNTGTYEQYF
j_call: TRBJ1-1; v_call: TRBV6-9; cdr3_length: 14; cdr3_aa: CASSYGGGGTEAFF
j_call: TRBJ1-1; v_call: TRBV6-1; cdr3_length: 14; cdr3_aa: CATTWGGGDTEAFF
j_call: TRBJ2-4; v_call: TRBV15; cdr3_length: 16; cdr3_aa: CATSVPPDRAKNIQYF
j_call: TRBJ2-7; v_call: TRBV7-2; cdr3_length: 12; cdr3_aa: CASSLRGGREYF
j_call: TRBJ2-2; v_call: TRBV7-3; cdr3_length: 17; cdr3_aa: CASSLSIGTTGTGELFF
j_call: TRBJ2-1; v_call: TRBV19; cdr3_length: 14; cdr3_aa: CASSIEARALAKFF
j_call: TRBJ2-7; v_call: TRBV20-1; cdr3_length: 15; cdr3_aa: CSPGSGTESSYEQYF
j_call: TRBJ1-1; v_call: TRBV7-3; cdr3_length: 15; cdr3_aa: CASSLRPGGSTEAFF
j_call: TRBJ1-2; v_call: TRBV5-8; cdr3_length: 15; cdr3_aa: CASSLGQGASYGYTF
j_call: TRBJ2-3; v_call: TRBV5-6; cdr3_length: 14; cdr3_aa: CASSHNGGLDTQYF
j_call: TRBJ2-1; v_call: TRBV10-3; cdr3_length: 18; cdr3_aa: CAISEPAGGGTDYNEQFF
j_call: TRBJ2-1; v_call: TRBV7-9; cdr3_length: 15; cdr3_aa: CASSLGPLWVNEQFF
j_call: TRBJ2-7; v_call: TRBV7-9; cdr3_length: 12; cdr3_aa: CASSLEWNEQYF
j_call: TRBJ2-7; v_call: TRBV5-1; cdr3_length: 15; cdr3_aa: CASSRTGNKGYEQYF
j_call: TRBJ2-3; v_call: TRBV7-9; cdr3_length: 16; cdr3_aa: CASSPMGARNTDTQYF